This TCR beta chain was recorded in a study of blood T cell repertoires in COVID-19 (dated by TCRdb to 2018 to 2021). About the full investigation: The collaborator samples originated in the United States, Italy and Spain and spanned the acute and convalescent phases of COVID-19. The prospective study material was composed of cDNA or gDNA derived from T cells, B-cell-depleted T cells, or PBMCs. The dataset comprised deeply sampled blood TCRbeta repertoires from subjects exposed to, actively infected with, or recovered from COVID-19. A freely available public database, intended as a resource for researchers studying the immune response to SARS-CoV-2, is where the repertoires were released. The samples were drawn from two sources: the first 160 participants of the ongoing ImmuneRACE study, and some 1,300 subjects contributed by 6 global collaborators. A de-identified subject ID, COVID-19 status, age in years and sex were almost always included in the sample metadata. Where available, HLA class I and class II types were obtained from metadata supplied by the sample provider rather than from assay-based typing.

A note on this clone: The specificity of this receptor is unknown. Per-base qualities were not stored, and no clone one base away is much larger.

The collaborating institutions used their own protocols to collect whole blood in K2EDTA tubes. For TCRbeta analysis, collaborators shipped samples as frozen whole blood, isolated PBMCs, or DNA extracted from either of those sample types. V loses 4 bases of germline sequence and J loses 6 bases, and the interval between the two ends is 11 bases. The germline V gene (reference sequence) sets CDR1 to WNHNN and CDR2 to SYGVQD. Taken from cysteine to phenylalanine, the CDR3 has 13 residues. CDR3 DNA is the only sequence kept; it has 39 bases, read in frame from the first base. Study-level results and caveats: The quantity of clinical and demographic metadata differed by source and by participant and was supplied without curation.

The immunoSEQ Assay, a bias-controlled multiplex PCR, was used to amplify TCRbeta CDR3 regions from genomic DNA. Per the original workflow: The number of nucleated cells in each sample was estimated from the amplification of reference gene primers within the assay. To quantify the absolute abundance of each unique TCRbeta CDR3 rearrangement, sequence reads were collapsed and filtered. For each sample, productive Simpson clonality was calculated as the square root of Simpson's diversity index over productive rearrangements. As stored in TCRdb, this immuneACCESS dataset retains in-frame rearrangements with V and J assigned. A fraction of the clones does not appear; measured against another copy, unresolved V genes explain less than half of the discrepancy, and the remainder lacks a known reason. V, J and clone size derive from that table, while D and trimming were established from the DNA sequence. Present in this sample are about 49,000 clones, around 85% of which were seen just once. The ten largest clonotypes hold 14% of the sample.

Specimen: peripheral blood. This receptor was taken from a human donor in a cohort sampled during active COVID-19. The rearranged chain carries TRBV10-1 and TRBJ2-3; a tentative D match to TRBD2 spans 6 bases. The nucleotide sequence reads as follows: TGCGCCAGCAGTGTGGGGACTTATGATACGCAGTATTTT. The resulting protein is CASSVGTYDTQYF.